Presented here are 7 T cell receptor beta chains from one specimen sequenced in a study of OX40 agonist ivuxolimab in advanced cancers. Clones were read by immunoSEQ multiplex PCR, and TCRdb kept only the in-frame ones, dropping some. In the table there are 50,000 or so clones, around nine tenths of which are singletons. The sample consisted of CD4+ or CD8+ T cells sorted from blood, taken in a trial of the OX40 agonist ivuxolimab. The receptors originated from an adult with an advanced solid tumor such as melanoma, head and neck, liver or kidney cancer.

The chain recombines TRBV5-1 with TRBJ2-1, with TRBD2 matching 13 bases. CDR3 length: 15 amino acids. Germline CDR1 is SGHRS and CDR2 is YFSETQ. The V gene end was trimmed by 5 bases and the J gene end by 7 bases; junction bases not matched to a gene: 6. CDR3 bases: TGCGCCAGCAGTAATGGACTAGCGGGAGTGAATGAGCAGTTCTTC. Encoded protein: CASSNGLAGVNEQFF.

J is TRBJ2-3 and V is TRBV6-1, with 10 bases that match TRBD1. The CDR3 spans 16 residues. V lost 4 bases and J lost 5; bases outside the gene matches: 9. CDR1 and CDR2 from the germline V gene are MNHNS and SASEGT. The CDR3 DNA reads as TGTGCCAGCAGTGCCCGGACAGGGGGTCGGGGAGATACGCAGTATTTT. It codes for CASSARTGGRGDTQYF.

This chain links TRBV9 with TRBJ2-5, with D perhaps given as TRBD1 or TRBD2 (7 bases each). V was cut by 4 bases and J by 5 bases, with 15 bases left in between. This CDR3 has 14 amino acids. CDR1 SGDLS and CDR2 YYNGEE come from the germline V gene. The CDR3 nucleotides read TGTGCCAGCAGCCAAACTCAGGGGGGGGAGACCCAGTACTTC. Its translation is CASSQTQGGETQYF.

This chain links TRBV6-5 with TRBJ2-1; D perhaps matches TRBD2 (6 bases). CDR1 and CDR2 from the germline V gene are MNHEY and SVGAGI. The CDR3 length is 14 residues. Trimming removed 1 base from V and 6 bases from J, with 10 bases in between. DNA of the CDR3: TGTGCCAGCAGTTACTTGCTAGCGTCCAATGAGCAGTTCTTC. It translates to CASSYLLASNEQFF.

This chain connects TRBV28 to TRBJ1-2; no reliable D call. The CDR3 is 14 amino acids. In germline, CDR1 is MDHEN, CDR2 SYDVKM. Trimming took off 5 bases at V and 1 base at J, with 11 bases between the two ends. The CDR3 DNA reads as TGTGCCAGCAGTGCCTTGGTGGGTAACTATGGCTACACCTTC. It codes for CASSALVGNYGYTF.

The rearrangement links TRBV11-3 to TRBJ2-1, with D perhaps TRBD2 (6 bases). Germline V gene lookup returns CDR1 SGHNT and CDR2 YENEEA. V was clipped by 5 bases and J by 3 bases, with 14 bases between them. The CDR3 is made up of 15 amino acids. The CDR3, as DNA: TGTGCCAGCAGCCCCCGTGCTAGCGACTACAATGAGCAGTTCTTC. Amino acids: CASSPRASDYNEQFF.

CDR3 DNA: TGTGCCAGCAGTTCCACAGGGTGGGAGCAGTACTTC. Protein sequence: CASSSTGWEQYF. The gene calls are TRBV6-5 and TRBJ2-7, with a weak D call TRBD1 (6 bases). Germline V gene lookup returns CDR1 MNHEY and CDR2 SVGAGI. V was cut by 4 bases and J by 7 bases, with 11 bases left in between. This CDR3 is built from 12 residues.